These 18 T cell receptor beta chains were all obtained from the same sample, sequenced in a study of T-cell memory formation after mild COVID-19 (dated by TCRdb to about 2021). The library was built by means of 5' RACE. These reads were obtained on an Illumina NovaSeq 6000. TCRdb's own reprocessing of the public reads used fastp at Q25 and MiXCR and kept productive beta chains. Rows merge per CDR3 protein into single entries with the most common DNA and genes. The sample table records 90,000 to 120,000 distinct CDR3 sequences; around 10% of these occur just once. The top ten hold about 40% of the sample. Sequencing was done on a sample of PBMCs or a T cell subset sorted from them (not recorded which). These receptors all come from a man between 18 and 29 years old who had mild COVID-19 (a few samples of this study predate the infection). The sample titles of this study are shuffled in the database, so cell type and time point are left out; the donor was told from shared clones.

The V and J genes are TRBV12-3 or TRBV12-4 and TRBJ2-2; D not certain. CDR3 length: 11 residues. Between the trimmed V and J ends, which lost 2 bases and 7 bases, there was a span of 2 bases. CDR3 amino acids: CASSLHGELFF. CDR3 DNA sequence: TGTGCCAGCAGTTTACACGGGGAGCTGTTTTTT.

This clonotype was found a few times. The chain carries TRBV27 and TRBJ1-1, with a possible D match to TRBD1 (5 bases). The ends were cut back, 6 bases at V and 5 bases at J, with 16 bases in the middle. Per germline, CDR1 MNHEY and CDR2 SMNVEV (reference sequence). The CDR3 has 14 residues. The CDR3 loop is CASSPGGMGTEAFF. CDR3 nucleotide sequence: TGTGCCAGCAGCCCCGGGGGGATGGGGACTGAAGCTTTCTTT.

This clonotype was counted at least ten times. The chain uses TRBV18 and TRBJ2-7; D possibly corresponds to TRBD1 (6 bases). V was cut by 3 bases and J by 0 bases, with 15 bases left in between. CDR1 is KGHSH, CDR2 LQKENI, per germline. The CDR3 contains 16 residues. The CDR3 loop reads CASSPSQTGSSYEQYF. CDR3 DNA sequence: TGTGCCAGCTCACCCTCCCAGACAGGATCCTCCTACGAGCAGTACTTC. Full variable domain (rest looked up from reference TRBV18 and TRBJ2-7): NAGVMQNPRHLVRRRGQEARLRCSPMKGHSHVYWYRQLPEEGLKFMVYLQKENIIDESGMPKERFSAEFPKEGPSILRIQQVVRGDSAAYFCASSPSQTGSSYEQYFGPGTRLTVT.

This clonotype has only a few counts. The CDR3 is CASSSKVRGSEQYF. In DNA, the CDR3 is TGTGCCAGCAGCTCCAAGGTTCGCGGCAGCGAGCAGTACTTC. This chain links TRBV7-9 with TRBJ2-7; D is ambiguous. Germline CDR1 is SEHNR and CDR2 is FQNEAQ (reference sequence). CDR3 size: 14 residues. V was trimmed by 4 bases and J by 6 bases, leaving 16 bases between them.

The CDR3 loop reads CASSDVGTSGNNEQFF. In nucleotides, the CDR3 is TGCGCCAGCAGTGACGTGGGGACTAGCGGAAACAATGAGCAGTTCTTC. The rearrangement joins TRBV10-2 to TRBJ2-1; TRBD2 aligns across 11 bases. Trimming removed 3 bases from V and 5 bases from J; junction bases left unmatched: 6. CDR3 length: 16 amino acids. Per germline, CDR1 WSHSY and CDR2 SAAADI.

V usage is TRBV7-9 and J usage is TRBJ2-5; TRBD1 might be the D (5 bases). The CDR3 has 14 residues. Germline loops: CDR1 SEHNR, CDR2 FQNEAQ (reference sequence). The V and J ends lost 7 bases and 1 base respectively, with 13 bases between them. The chain's CDR3 is CASTPRGFQETQYF. CDR3 sequence (DNA): TGTGCCAGCACCCCTAGGGGCTTCCAAGAGACCCAGTACTTC. The whole variable domain, remainder taken from reference TRBV7-9 and TRBJ2-5, is DTGVSQNPRHKITKRGQNVTFRCDPISEHNRLYWYRQTLGQGPEFLTYFQNEAQLEKSRLLSDRFSAERPKGSFSTLEIQRTEQGDSAMYLCASTPRGFQETQYFGPGTRLLVL.

The chain couples TRBV7-9 to TRBJ1-2; the match to TRBD1 covers 8 bases. V shed 8 bases, J shed 3 bases, and the junction held 11 bases outside the gene matches. The germline V gene encodes CDR1 SEHNR and CDR2 FQNEAQ (reference sequence). The CDR3 runs to 15 residues. The CDR3 loop reads CASGTLDRGDYGYTF. The CDR3 nucleotides read TGTGCCAGCGGAACCCTAGACAGGGGAGACTATGGCTACACCTTC. The full variable domain, with the rest looked up from reference TRBV7-9 and TRBJ1-2, is DTGVSQNPRHKITKRGQNVTFRCDPISEHNRLYWYRQTLGQGPEFLTYFQNEAQLEKSRLLSDRFSAERPKGSFSTLEIQRTEQGDSAMYLCASGTLDRGDYGYTFGSGTRLTVV.

The chain carries TRBV29-1 and TRBJ1-2; 9 positions agree with TRBD1. V dropped 5 bases and J dropped 2; count of bases not matched to a gene: 3. This CDR3 is 13 amino acids long. Germline V CDR1 and CDR2: SQVTM, ANQGSEA. CDR3: CSVRDRVNYGYTF. CDR3 coding DNA: TGCAGCGTTCGGGACAGGGTAAACTATGGCTACACCTTC.

This clonotype was recorded many times. The chain has TRBV20-1 and TRBJ1-2; a weak D match, TRBD1 (5 bases). Germline V CDR1 and CDR2: DFQATT, SNEGSKA (reference sequence). The CDR3 runs to 14 residues. The germline V and J ends were trimmed by 0 bases and 3 bases, with 11 bases remaining between them. The chain's CDR3 is CSARDYGRDYGYTF. The CDR3 DNA reads as TGCAGTGCTAGAGATTACGGCAGGGACTATGGCTACACCTTC.

The chain uses TRBV11-2 and TRBJ1-2; 8 nucleotides line up with TRBD1. After removal of 5 bases from V and 0 bases from J, the junction contained 11 bases not matched to a gene. The CDR3 covers 17 residues. Germline CDR1 reads SGHAT; CDR2 reads FQNNGV. Here the CDR3 DNA reads TGTGCCAGCAGCCCAACGGGACAGGAGCGTACTAACTATGGCTACACCTTC. This gives the protein CASSPTGQERTNYGYTF.

This clonotype was counted only a few times. The genes are TRBV7-9 and TRBJ2-5; D is undetermined. Deletions cut 4 bases from V and 5 bases from J, with 23 bases between. The CDR3 covers 17 residues. The germline CDR1 and CDR2 sequences are SEHNR and FQNEAQ (reference sequence). The CDR3 spells CASSSQRPADSRETQYF. The CDR3 nucleotides are TGTGCCAGCAGCTCGCAACGCCCGGCAGACTCTCGTGAGACCCAGTACTTC.

The chain joins TRBV6-5 to TRBJ2-7, with TRBD1 identical over 8 bases. The CDR3 spans 14 residues. Per germline, CDR1 MNHEY and CDR2 SVGAGI. V lost 10 bases to trimming and J lost 3 bases; unmatched junction nucleotides: 11. CDR3 region: CATVERDRRYEQYV. For the CDR3, the DNA is TGTGCCACCGTGGAGAGGGACAGGCGCTACGAGCAGTACGTC.

In its sample, this clonotype was seen a few times. The chain has TRBV7-9 and TRBJ2-1; a possible D gene is TRBD2 (5 bases). The length of the CDR3 is 12 residues. V was cut by 3 bases and J by 8 bases, with 8 bases left in between. Germline loops: CDR1 SEHNR, CDR2 FQNEAQ (reference sequence). CDR3 sequence: CASSFPGDEQFF. DNA for the CDR3: TGTGCCAGCAGCTTCCCCGGGGATGAGCAGTTCTTC.

The chain has TRBV5-1 and TRBJ2-3, with 9 bases identical to TRBD2. Germline V gene sequence: CDR1 SGHRS, CDR2 YFSETQ. The V and J ends lost 4 bases and 2 bases, in that order; junction bases with no gene match: 14. The CDR3 runs 18 residues. This chain's CDR3 is CASSAGPLAGEYTDTQYF. The CDR3 DNA follows: TGCGCCAGCAGCGCCGGCCCCTTAGCGGGGGAATACACAGATACGCAGTATTTT.

This clonotype was counted ten times or more. The chain joins TRBV20-1 to TRBJ2-1; a weak D match, TRBD2 (5 bases). V was clipped by 4 bases and J by 0 bases, with 10 bases between them. This CDR3 is 14 amino acids long. CDR1 DFQATT and CDR2 SNEGSKA come from the germline V gene (reference sequence). The CDR3 loop is CSAIGESSYNEQFF. In DNA, the CDR3 is TGCAGTGCTATCGGGGAGAGCTCCTACAATGAGCAGTTCTTC.

V usage is TRBV6-2 or TRBV6-3 and J usage is TRBJ2-4; unclear D gene. Trimming stripped 5 bases from V and 2 bases from J, with 7 bases between. Germline V gives CDR1 MNHEY, CDR2 SVGEGT. The CDR3 totals 13 residues. Written as DNA, the CDR3 is TGTGCCAGCAGTCCCGTGCCCAAAAACATTCAGTACTTC. Its protein is CASSPVPKNIQYF.

This chain joins TRBV29-1 and TRBJ1-2, with D perhaps matching TRBD1 (6 bases). Germline CDR1 reads SQVTM; CDR2 reads ANQGSEA. The CDR3 length is 13 residues. V lost 5 bases and J lost 3, with 13 bases in between. In DNA form, the CDR3 reads TGCAGCGTTTCACAACAGGGTGACTATGGCTACACCTTC. It specifies CSVSQQGDYGYTF. Based on the CDR3 plus reference TRBV29-1 and TRBJ1-2, the full variable domain is SAVISQKPSRDICQRGTSLTIQCQVDSQVTMMFWYRQQPGQSLTLIATANQGSEATYESGFVIDKFPISRPNLTFSTLTVSNMSPEDSSIYLCSVSQQGDYGYTFGSGTRLTVV.

This clonotype was seen ten or more times. V and J are TRBV9 and TRBJ2-5; D not certain. Trimming removed 0 bases at V and 5 bases at J, with 8 bases between. This CDR3 has 13 residues. CDR1 is SGDLS and CDR2 is YYNGEE in the germline V gene. CDR3 region: CASSVVVGETQYF. For the CDR3, the DNA is TGTGCCAGCAGCGTAGTGGTGGGGGAGACCCAGTACTTC.